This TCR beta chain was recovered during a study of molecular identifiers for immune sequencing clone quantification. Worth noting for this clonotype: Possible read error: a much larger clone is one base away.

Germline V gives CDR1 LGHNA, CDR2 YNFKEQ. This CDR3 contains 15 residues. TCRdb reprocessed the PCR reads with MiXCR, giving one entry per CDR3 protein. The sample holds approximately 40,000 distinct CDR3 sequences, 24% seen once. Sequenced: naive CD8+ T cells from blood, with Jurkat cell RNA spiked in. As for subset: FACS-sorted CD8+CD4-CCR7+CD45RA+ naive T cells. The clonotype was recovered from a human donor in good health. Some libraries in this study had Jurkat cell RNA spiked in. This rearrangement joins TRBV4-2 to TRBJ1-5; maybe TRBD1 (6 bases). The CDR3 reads CASSQEAGGRQHQHF. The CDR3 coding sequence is TGTGCCAGCAGCCAAGAAGCTGGGGGCCGGCAGCACCAGCATTTT.